The subject of this entry is one T cell receptor (beta chain). This sample is drawn from a study of cytomegalovirus exposure and HLA in healthy donors. PCR primers comprised 60 Vbeta and 13 Jbeta primers. Profiling relied on immunoSEQ multiplex PCR, and the TCRdb table lists in-frame clones only, not all of them. The ten top clones account for about 1.5%, within a sample of 150,000 or so clones. Trimming left V 0 bases short and J 5 bases short, with 10 bases between. CDR3 length: 14 amino acids. The germline CDR1 and CDR2 sequences are MNHEY and SMNVEV (reference sequence). The sequenced material came from PBMCs. The TCR originated in a woman between 40 and 55 years old in good health and CMV-seropositive. The gene calls are TRBV27 and TRBJ2-5; no clear D gene. CDR3 nucleotide sequence: TGTGCCAGCAGTTTATCGAGCTTCGTCGAGACCCAGTACTTC. Protein product: CASSLSSFVETQYF.